This T cell receptor beta chain was identified in a study of blood T cell repertoires in COVID-19. On the study more broadly: The United States, Italy and Spain were the sources of the acute and convalescent COVID-19 samples. Sample material is recorded as cDNA or gDNA derived from T cells, B-cell-depleted T cells, or PBMCs.

Germline lookup yields CDR1 SGHDN and CDR2 FVKESK. The V gene lost 2 bases and the J gene lost 5 bases, with 15 bases spanning the gap. This CDR3 has 15 amino acids. Original analysis: For nucleated cells, counts were estimated from reference gene primer amplification. Data came from immunoSEQ multiplex PCR; TCRdb stores just in-frame clones and leaves some out. The V and J calls and clone size were taken over from that table, and D and trimming were inferred from the DNA. The data contain approximately 100,000 clones, around 82% of them singletons. Sequenced input: peripheral blood. The V and J genes are TRBV14 and TRBJ2-5, with D possibly being TRBD2 (6 bases). The receptor's source is a human donor in a cohort sampled during active or convalescent COVID-19. For the CDR3, the DNA is TGTGCCAGCAGCCAAAGGGGATCCAGCGGGGAGACCCAGTACTTC. Encoded protein: CASSQRGSSGETQYF.